This TCR beta chain was observed in a study of shared clonotypes between healthy human individuals. Overall study results and limits: Incompleteness in sorted-subset sequencing, despite large depth, was shown by rarefaction.

Clones were read by immunoSEQ multiplex PCR, and TCRdb kept only the in-frame ones, dropping some. The table includes about 2,200,000 clones, 85% to 95% detected once. Terminally differentiated effector memory CD45RA+ cells were excluded by CCR7 positive selection of CD45RO-negative cells. For this clone: Its antigen is currently unknown. Other DNA sequences in this sample translate to the same CDR3.

The germline V gene has CDR1 SEHNR and CDR2 FQNEAQ (reference sequence). V gave up 4 bases and J gave up 3 bases, with 10 bases separating them. The CDR3 runs to 13 residues. V gene TRBV7-9 combines with J gene TRBJ2-7; D remains ambiguous. Source material: naive CD8+ T cells from PBMCs. The origin of this receptor is a man between 18 and 35 years old in good health. Some clones in this sample may be carry-over from other donors' samples. CDR3 sequence reads: CASSSSPGYEQYF. CDR3 nucleotides: TGTGCCAGCAGCTCCAGCCCGGGCTACGAGCAGTACTTC.